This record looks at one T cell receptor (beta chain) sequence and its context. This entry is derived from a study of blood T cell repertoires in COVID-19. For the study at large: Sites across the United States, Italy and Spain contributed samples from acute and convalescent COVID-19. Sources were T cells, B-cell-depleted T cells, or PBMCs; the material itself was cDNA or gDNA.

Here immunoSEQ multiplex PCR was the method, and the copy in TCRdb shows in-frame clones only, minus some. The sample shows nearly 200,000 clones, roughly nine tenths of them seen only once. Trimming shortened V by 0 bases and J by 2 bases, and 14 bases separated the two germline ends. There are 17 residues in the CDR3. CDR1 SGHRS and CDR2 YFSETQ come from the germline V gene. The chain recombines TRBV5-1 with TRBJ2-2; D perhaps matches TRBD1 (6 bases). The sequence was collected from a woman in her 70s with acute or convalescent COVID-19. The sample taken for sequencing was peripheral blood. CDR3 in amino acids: CASSLAPPGANTGELFF. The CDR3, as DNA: TGCGCCAGCAGCTTGGCCCCCCCAGGGGCTAACACCGGGGAGCTGTTTTTT.